The rows below give T cell receptor beta chains drawn from one sample of a study of blood T cell repertoires in COVID-19. Measured with immunoSEQ multiplex PCR; TCRdb has only the in-frame clones, and not every one. This sample has 50,000 to 65,000 clones; approximately 83% occur once, and the top ten carry 1.2%. Sequenced material: peripheral blood. These receptors originate from a man aged 40-50 years with acute or convalescent COVID-19. The CDR3 runs from the conserved cysteine through the conserved F or W. A D gene is named only where the DNA matches it firmly. Size is omitted from some rows. Given values are once, few, many or a class for expanded clones.

j_call	clone_size	d_call	v_call	cdr3_aa	cdr3_nt
TRBJ2-1	-	-	TRBV12-3/TRBV12-4	CASSSGHNEQFF	TGTGCCAGCAGTTCCGGTCATAATGAGCAGTTCTTC
TRBJ1-3	-	TRBD1	TRBV19	CASRFRQGGNTIYF	TGTGCCAGTAGATTTAGACAGGGAGGAAACACCATATATTTT
TRBJ1-2	-	TRBD1	TRBV9	CASSYTGAGGYTF	TGTGCCAGCAGCTACACAGGGGCCGGTGGCTACACCTTC
TRBJ2-7	-	TRBD1	TRBV6-2/TRBV6-3	CASSGGQGHFYEQYF	TGTGCCAGCAGTGGAGGACAGGGGCATTTCTACGAGCAGTACTTC
TRBJ1-2	-	-	TRBV27	CASSFLHTDPRQYYTF	TGTGCCAGCAGTTTTCTGCACACCGACCCAAGACAGTACTACACCTTC
TRBJ2-7	-	TRBD2	TRBV10-2	CASSGTSGGSPNSYEQYF	TGCGCCAGCAGTGGGACTAGCGGGGGATCCCCCAACTCCTACGAGCAGTACTTC
TRBJ2-7	-	-	TRBV2	CASRWGPEQYF	TGTGCCAGCAGGTGGGGCCCGGAGCAGTACTTC
TRBJ2-1	-	-	TRBV15	CATSREDRNNEQFF	TGTGCCACCAGCAGAGAAGACAGAAACAATGAGCAGTTCTTC
TRBJ1-2	-	-	TRBV6-5	CASTLNKGYGYTF	TGTGCCAGCACCCTAAACAAGGGGTATGGCTACACCTTC
TRBJ1-2	-	-	TRBV12-3/TRBV12-4	CASSTGGFGGYTF	TGTGCCAGCAGCACCGGAGGGTTCGGGGGCTACACCTTC
TRBJ2-6	-	-	TRBV20-1	CSASWAAVSGANVLTF	TGCAGTGCTAGTTGGGCCGCTGTTTCTGGGGCCAACGTCCTGACTTTC
TRBJ2-1	-	TRBD2	TRBV3-1/TRBV3-2	CASSQEGLLAGGLYNEQFF	TGTGCCAGCAGCCAAGAGGGGCTACTAGCGGGGGGCCTTTACAATGAGCAGTTCTTC
TRBJ2-3	-	TRBD2	TRBV7-3	CASSLTEAGSDTQYF	TGTGCCAGCAGCTTAACGGAAGCGGGGTCAGATACGCAGTATTTT
TRBJ1-2	once	-	TRBV29-1	CSVERSGVTSDGYTF	TGCAGCGTTGAAAGGTCAGGGGTAACCTCCGATGGCTACACCTTC
TRBJ1-2	-	-	TRBV6-5	CASSANYGYTF	TGTGCCAGCTCGGCTAACTATGGCTACACCTTC
TRBJ2-7	-	-	TRBV20-1	CSVNGGYEQYF	TGCAGTGTAAACGGCGGCTACGAGCAGTACTTC
TRBJ1-1	-	-	TRBV30	CAITPRVDEAFF	TGTGCCATAACTCCCAGGGTAGATGAAGCTTTCTTT
TRBJ1-5	-	-	TRBV6-6	CASSYSMPGRSHF	TGTGCCAGCAGTTACTCGATGCCAGGGCGTTCACATTTT
TRBJ1-3	-	-	TRBV5-6	CASSFGGSGNTIYF	TGTGCCAGCAGCTTCGGGGGATCTGGAAACACCATATATTTT
TRBJ1-3	-	-	TRBV5-1	CASSSRDFSGNTIYF	TGCGCCAGCAGCTCAAGGGACTTCTCTGGAAACACCATATATTTT
TRBJ2-3	-	-	TRBV7-2	CASSSRGSGTDTQYF	TGTGCCAGCAGCTCCCGGGGGTCTGGCACAGATACGCAGTATTTT
TRBJ1-1	-	-	TRBV11-3	CASSLDRSEAFF	TGTGCCAGCAGCTTAGATCGTTCTGAAGCTTTCTTT
TRBJ2-1	-	TRBD1	TRBV11-2	CASTPQGGPQFF	TGTGCCAGCACTCCACAGGGGGGCCCGCAGTTCTTC
TRBJ2-1	few	-	TRBV3-1/TRBV3-2	CASSPPGTHNEQFF	TGTGCCAGCAGCCCTCCGGGGACTCACAATGAGCAGTTCTTC
TRBJ1-2	-	-	TRBV19	CASSPGERYGYTF	TGTGCCAGTAGTCCGGGGGAGAGGTATGGCTACACCTTC
TRBJ1-2	-	TRBD1	TRBV5-4	CASSSDRTGNDGYTF	TGTGCCAGCAGCTCCGACCGGACAGGGAACGATGGCTACACCTTC
TRBJ2-3	-	TRBD2	TRBV10-3	CAISPGGVRATDTQYF	TGTGCCATCAGTCCCGGGGGGGTTCGGGCCACAGATACGCAGTATTTT
TRBJ1-5	-	-	TRBV2	CASSAEGGVQPQHF	TGTGCCAGCAGTGCCGAGGGAGGGGTACAGCCCCAGCATTTT
TRBJ1-4	few	-	TRBV11-3	CASSLGGAGPEKLFF	TGTGCCAGCAGCTTGGGAGGGGCCGGTCCTGAAAAACTGTTTTTT
TRBJ1-4	-	TRBD1	TRBV27	CASSWDRGEKLFF	TGTGCCAGCAGTTGGGACAGGGGTGAAAAACTGTTTTTT
TRBJ1-1	-	-	TRBV25-1	CASRLGESTEAFF	TGTGCCAGCAGATTGGGCGAGAGCACTGAAGCTTTCTTT
TRBJ1-4	-	-	TRBV4-1	CASSQDRDESQYNEKLFF	TGCGCCAGCAGCCAAGATCGTGATGAGTCACAGTATAATGAAAAACTGTTTTTT
TRBJ1-2	-	TRBD1	TRBV19	CASNPRGNYGYTF	TGTGCCAGTAACCCCAGGGGGAACTATGGCTACACCTTC
TRBJ2-3	-	TRBD2	TRBV6-1	CASSGGLAVGADTQYF	TGTGCCAGCAGTGGGGGACTAGCGGTAGGGGCAGATACGCAGTATTTT
TRBJ1-5	-	-	TRBV2	CASSELRVGARGAQPQHF	TGTGCCAGCAGTGAATTAAGGGTCGGCGCCAGGGGTGCTCAGCCCCAGCATTTT